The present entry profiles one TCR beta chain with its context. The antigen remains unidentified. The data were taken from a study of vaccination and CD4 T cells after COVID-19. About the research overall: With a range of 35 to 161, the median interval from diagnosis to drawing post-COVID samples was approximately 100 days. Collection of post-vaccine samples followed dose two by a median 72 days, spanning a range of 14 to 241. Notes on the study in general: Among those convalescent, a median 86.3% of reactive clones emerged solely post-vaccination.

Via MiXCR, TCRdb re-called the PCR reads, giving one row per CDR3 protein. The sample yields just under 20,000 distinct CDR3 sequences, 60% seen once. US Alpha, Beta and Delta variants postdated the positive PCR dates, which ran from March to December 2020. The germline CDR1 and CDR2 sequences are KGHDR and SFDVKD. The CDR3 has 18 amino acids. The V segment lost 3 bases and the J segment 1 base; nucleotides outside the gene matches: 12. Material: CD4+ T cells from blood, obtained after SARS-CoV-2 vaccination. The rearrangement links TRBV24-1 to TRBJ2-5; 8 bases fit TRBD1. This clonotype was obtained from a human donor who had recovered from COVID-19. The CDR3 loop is CATSDNSPQGATQETQYF. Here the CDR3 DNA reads TGTGCCACCAGTGATAACAGCCCCCAGGGGGCAACCCAAGAGACCCAGTACTTC.